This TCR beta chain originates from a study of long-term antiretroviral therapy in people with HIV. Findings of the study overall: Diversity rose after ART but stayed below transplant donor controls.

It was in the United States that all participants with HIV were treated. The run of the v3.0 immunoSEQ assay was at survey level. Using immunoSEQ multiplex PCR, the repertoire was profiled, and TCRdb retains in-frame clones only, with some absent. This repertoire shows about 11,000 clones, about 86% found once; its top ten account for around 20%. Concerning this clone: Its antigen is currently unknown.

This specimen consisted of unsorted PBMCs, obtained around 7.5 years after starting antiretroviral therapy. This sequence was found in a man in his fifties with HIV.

The chain's CDR3 is CASTIGTHNSYEQYF. The CDR3 DNA sequence: TGCGCCAGCACCATCGGGACACACAACTCCTACGAGCAGTACTTC. V usage is TRBV5-1 and J usage is TRBJ2-7; tentative D call: TRBD1 (6 bases). The germline gives CDR1 SGHRS, CDR2 YFSETQ. Between the trimmed V and J ends, which lost 6 bases and 0 bases, there was a span of 16 bases. The length of the CDR3 is 15 residues.